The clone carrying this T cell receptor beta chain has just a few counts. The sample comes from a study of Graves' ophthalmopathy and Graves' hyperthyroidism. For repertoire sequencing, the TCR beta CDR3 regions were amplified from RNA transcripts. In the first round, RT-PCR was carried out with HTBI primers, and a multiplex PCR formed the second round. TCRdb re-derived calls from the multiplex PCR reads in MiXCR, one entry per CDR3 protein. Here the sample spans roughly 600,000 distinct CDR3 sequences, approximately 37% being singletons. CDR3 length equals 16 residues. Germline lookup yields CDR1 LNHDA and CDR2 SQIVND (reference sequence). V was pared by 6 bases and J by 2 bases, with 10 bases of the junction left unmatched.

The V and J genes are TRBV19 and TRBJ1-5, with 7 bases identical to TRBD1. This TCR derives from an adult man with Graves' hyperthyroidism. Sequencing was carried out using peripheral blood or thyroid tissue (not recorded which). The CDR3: CASRSRGRRGNQPQHF. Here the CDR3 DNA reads TGTGCCAGTAGATCGAGGGGGCGCCGGGGCAATCAGCCCCAGCATTTT.